This TCR beta chain was recorded in a study of T cells in Graves' hyperthyroidism and ophthalmopathy. PBMCs were sourced from about 10 ml fresh peripheral blood. RNA transcripts yielded amplified TCR beta CDR3 regions. The TCR CDR3 was amplified in a first-round RT-PCR using the HTBI primer set. One entry per CDR3 protein, called by TCRdb with MiXCR from the multiplex PCR reads. The profile covers hundreds of thousands of distinct CDR3 sequences, with over 15% appearing a single time and 16% taken by the ten largest. The table lists this clonotype with a few counts. Its antigen is undetermined. Points from the study as a whole: Median prediction lead before ophthalmopathy onset was 6.5 months with the model. Classification by a 13 V-J model distinguished ophthalmopathy from stable hyperthyroidism.

From germline, CDR1 is LGHDT and CDR2 YNNKEL (reference sequence). V lost 4 bases and J lost 6, with 11 bases in between. The CDR3 sequence is 13 residues long. The sequencing sample was made of blood. J is TRBJ2-3 and V is TRBV3-1; no clear D gene. This sequence originates from a woman between 50 and 59 years old with Graves' hyperthyroidism that later progressed to Graves' ophthalmopathy. CDR3 bases: TGTGCCAGCAGCCGAGGCCGAATGGATACGCAGTATTTT. Translation gives CASSRGRMDTQYF.